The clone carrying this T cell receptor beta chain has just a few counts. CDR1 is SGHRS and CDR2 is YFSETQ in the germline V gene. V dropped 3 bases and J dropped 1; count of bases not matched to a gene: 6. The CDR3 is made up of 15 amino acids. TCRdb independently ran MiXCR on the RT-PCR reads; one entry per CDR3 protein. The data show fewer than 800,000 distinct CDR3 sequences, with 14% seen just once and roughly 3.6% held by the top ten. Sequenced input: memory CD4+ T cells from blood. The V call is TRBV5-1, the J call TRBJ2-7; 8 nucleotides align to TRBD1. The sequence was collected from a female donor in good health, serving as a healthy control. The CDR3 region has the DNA TGCGCCAGCAGCTCGAAAGGACAGGGTTCCTACGAGCAGTACTTC. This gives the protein CASSSKGQGSYEQYF.